This T cell receptor beta chain stems from a study of T-cell memory formation after mild COVID-19 (dated by TCRdb to the early 2020s). About the full investigation: Most TCR sequence clusters were specific to one of the two donors. T-cell clones expanding and contracting after mild COVID-19 in two donors were tracked by longitudinal TCRalpha and TCRbeta repertoire sequencing. The cohort comprised two young, previously healthy adult volunteers, one female and one male.

The CDR1 and CDR2 encoded by the germline V gene (reference sequence) are LNHDA and SQIVND. The CDR3 goes from the cysteine to the phenylalanine over 11 residues. Solely the CDR3 DNA is kept, with 33 bases framed from the first base. V and J lose 7 bases and 7 bases, and a span of 10 bases separates them. Study-wide findings and limitations: Contracting CD4+ clones were found mainly in CM and EM memory subsets, while CD8+ clones were enriched in EMRA. The study covered only a couple of mild cases, and larger cohorts including severe cases with pre-infection samples were considered necessary. Clones that contracted from day 15 to 85 showed balanced CD4/CD8 phenotypes, whereas a second wave of clones that expanded from day 15 to 37 leaned towards CD4+. SARS-CoV-2 specificity was not confirmed for the second-wave clones peaking on day 37. Some responding clones were found in pre-infection memory, which suggests that pre-existing cross-reactive memory T cells took part in the SARS-CoV-2 response.

PBMCs were isolated by Ficoll-Paque density gradient centrifugation. Details on this clonotype: What this receptor recognizes is not known. The input lacks base qualities; no much larger clone sits a single base away.

Sequencing used an Illumina NovaSeq 6000. cDNA libraries for TCRalpha and TCRbeta were prepared by 5'RACE using constant-segment primers, with sample barcodes and unique molecular identifiers added. RNA was extracted from every sample with Trizol reagent. Amplification of the libraries took two PCR steps, and the second step added a second sample barcode plus Illumina TruSeq adapters. Sequencing of the libraries was done on an Illumina NovaSeq, producing 2 x 150 bp paired-end reads. In the authors' own workflow: The reads were demultiplexed and collapsed into UMI-guided consensus sequences using migec v1.2.7. Using mixcr v2.1.11, UMI consensuses were aligned to TRA and TRB V and J templates and then assembled into clonotypes. Expanded or contracted clonotypes were those called significant by both edgeR and NoisET, with noise models trained on biological replicates. For edgeR calls, a false discovery rate-adjusted p below 0.01 and a log2 fold-change threshold of 1 were applied. As an exploratory analysis of dynamics, PCA with hierarchical clustering was applied to max-normalized trajectories of the 1000 most abundant clonotypes. Separately sequenced CD4+ and CD8+ repertoires were used to assign a CD4 or CD8 phenotype to each responding clone. TCRdb reanalyzed the raw reads on its own, using fastp at Q25 for trimming and MiXCR for clone calling, and kept in-frame beta chains. Records with the same CDR3 protein are collapsed into one entry carrying the most frequent genes and DNA. For this entry, the V and J calls and clone size follow TCRdb and not the study's own pipeline. The sample table contains approximately 150,000 distinct CDR3 sequences; only one count was recorded for about 5.5% of them. 2% to 2.5% of the sample rests with the top ten.

The sequence was collected from an adult woman who had mild COVID-19 (a few samples of this study predate the infection). The sample titles of this study are shuffled in the database, so cell type and time point are left out; the donor was told from shared clones. The sample taken for sequencing was PBMCs or a T cell subset sorted from them (not recorded which). The V gene is TRBV19 and the J gene is TRBJ1-1; the best D guess is TRBD1, with 6 bases matching. In nucleotide form, the sequence is TGTGCCAGTACGAGGGGGGGTGAAGCTTTCTTT. Translation gives CASTRGGEAFF.